The entry below gives a single T cell receptor (beta chain) sequence along with its context. This sample is part of a study of control samples from healthy donors and cancer patients. Method: immunoSEQ multiplex PCR; TCRdb's copy keeps in-frame clones and lacks some. The table has about 65,000 clones, just over 90% seen once. The sequence was collected from a woman between 45 and 60 years old with colorectal cancer. Sequenced material: PBMCs.

DNA for the CDR3: TGCGCCAGCAGCCAGAACAAAGCGGGGACAGGAGTAACTCGCACTGAAGCTTTCTTT. The encoded protein is CASSQNKAGTGVTRTEAFF. The chain is built from TRBV4-1 and TRBJ1-1, with 8 nucleotides matching TRBD1. Germline CDR1 is MGHRA and CDR2 is YSYEKL. Trimming removed 3 bases from V and 4 bases from J; junction bases left unmatched: 19. This CDR3 comprises 19 residues.